These 4 T cell receptor beta chains were all obtained from the same sample, sequenced in a study of tumor-infiltrating lymphocytes in primary liver carcinoma. TCR beta cDNA was made from approximately 500 ng total RNA with a constant-region primer. A slightly modified ARM-PCR protocol with three nested multiplex PCR rounds produced these TCR beta libraries. With TRBV1-TRBV30 forward primers and a C-beta reverse primer, the first two PCR rounds were run for approximately 10 cycles each. A single record per CDR3 protein comes from TCRdb applying MiXCR to the multiplex PCR reads. The sample yields some 87,000 distinct CDR3 sequences, approximately 68% seen once. It was from about 19-30 mg of unsorted bulk tissue that RNA and DNA were co-extracted. Input material: tumor-adjacent normal liver tissue. These receptors were collected from a middle-aged man with primary liver carcinoma and hepatitis B virus infection.

This clonotype was seen a handful of times. At one end the junction does not follow the germline gene, possibly because of a read error. The chain couples TRBV11-2 to TRBJ2-2; weak D call: TRBD2 (6 bases). This CDR3 spans 15 amino acids. The germline V gene has CDR1 SGHAT and CDR2 FQNNGV. This CDR3 reads CASSLFGGSAEELLF. CDR3 sequence (DNA): TGTGCCAGCAGCTTATTCGGGGGTTCGGCCGAGGAGCTGCTTTTT. The full variable domain, in which reference TRBV11-2 and TRBJ2-2 provide the parts outside the CDR3, is EAGVAQSPRYKIIEKRQSVAFWCNPISGHATLYWYQQILGQGPKLLIQFQNNGVVDDSQLPKDRFSAERLKGVDSTLKIQPAKLEDSAVYLCASSLFGGSAEELLFGEGSRLTVL.

V is TRBV6-5 and J is TRBJ1-5; TRBD1 is a possible D gene (6 bases). The ends were cut back, 6 bases at V and 8 bases at J, with 14 bases in the middle. The CDR3 extends over 13 amino acids. Germline CDR1 is MNHEY and CDR2 is SVGAGI. CDR3 residues: CASSRGPNEPQHF. As DNA, the CDR3 is TGTGCCAGCAGCAGGGGACCTAATGAGCCCCAGCATTTT.

This clonotype was counted many times. V usage is TRBV29-1 and J usage is TRBJ2-7; 8 bases align to TRBD1. Germline V CDR1 and CDR2: SQVTM, ANQGSEA. The V gene end was trimmed by 4 bases and the J gene end by 4 bases; junction bases not matched to a gene: 9. CDR3 length equals 14 residues. The CDR3, as DNA: TGCAGCGTTGGGTCGGCAGGGGGCGCGTACGAGCAGTACTTC. Translated, it gives CSVGSAGGAYEQYF.

This clonotype was seen once. The V call is TRBV18, the J call TRBJ2-7, with 10 bases matching TRBD1. CDR3 length equals 14 residues. In germline, CDR1 is KGHSH, CDR2 LQKENI. J gave up 5 bases and V 6 bases, and 7 bases lay outside the gene matches. The DNA of the CDR3 is TGTGCCAGCTCGCCTCGGGACAGGGGAAACGAGCAGTACTTC. This encodes CASSPRDRGNEQYF.